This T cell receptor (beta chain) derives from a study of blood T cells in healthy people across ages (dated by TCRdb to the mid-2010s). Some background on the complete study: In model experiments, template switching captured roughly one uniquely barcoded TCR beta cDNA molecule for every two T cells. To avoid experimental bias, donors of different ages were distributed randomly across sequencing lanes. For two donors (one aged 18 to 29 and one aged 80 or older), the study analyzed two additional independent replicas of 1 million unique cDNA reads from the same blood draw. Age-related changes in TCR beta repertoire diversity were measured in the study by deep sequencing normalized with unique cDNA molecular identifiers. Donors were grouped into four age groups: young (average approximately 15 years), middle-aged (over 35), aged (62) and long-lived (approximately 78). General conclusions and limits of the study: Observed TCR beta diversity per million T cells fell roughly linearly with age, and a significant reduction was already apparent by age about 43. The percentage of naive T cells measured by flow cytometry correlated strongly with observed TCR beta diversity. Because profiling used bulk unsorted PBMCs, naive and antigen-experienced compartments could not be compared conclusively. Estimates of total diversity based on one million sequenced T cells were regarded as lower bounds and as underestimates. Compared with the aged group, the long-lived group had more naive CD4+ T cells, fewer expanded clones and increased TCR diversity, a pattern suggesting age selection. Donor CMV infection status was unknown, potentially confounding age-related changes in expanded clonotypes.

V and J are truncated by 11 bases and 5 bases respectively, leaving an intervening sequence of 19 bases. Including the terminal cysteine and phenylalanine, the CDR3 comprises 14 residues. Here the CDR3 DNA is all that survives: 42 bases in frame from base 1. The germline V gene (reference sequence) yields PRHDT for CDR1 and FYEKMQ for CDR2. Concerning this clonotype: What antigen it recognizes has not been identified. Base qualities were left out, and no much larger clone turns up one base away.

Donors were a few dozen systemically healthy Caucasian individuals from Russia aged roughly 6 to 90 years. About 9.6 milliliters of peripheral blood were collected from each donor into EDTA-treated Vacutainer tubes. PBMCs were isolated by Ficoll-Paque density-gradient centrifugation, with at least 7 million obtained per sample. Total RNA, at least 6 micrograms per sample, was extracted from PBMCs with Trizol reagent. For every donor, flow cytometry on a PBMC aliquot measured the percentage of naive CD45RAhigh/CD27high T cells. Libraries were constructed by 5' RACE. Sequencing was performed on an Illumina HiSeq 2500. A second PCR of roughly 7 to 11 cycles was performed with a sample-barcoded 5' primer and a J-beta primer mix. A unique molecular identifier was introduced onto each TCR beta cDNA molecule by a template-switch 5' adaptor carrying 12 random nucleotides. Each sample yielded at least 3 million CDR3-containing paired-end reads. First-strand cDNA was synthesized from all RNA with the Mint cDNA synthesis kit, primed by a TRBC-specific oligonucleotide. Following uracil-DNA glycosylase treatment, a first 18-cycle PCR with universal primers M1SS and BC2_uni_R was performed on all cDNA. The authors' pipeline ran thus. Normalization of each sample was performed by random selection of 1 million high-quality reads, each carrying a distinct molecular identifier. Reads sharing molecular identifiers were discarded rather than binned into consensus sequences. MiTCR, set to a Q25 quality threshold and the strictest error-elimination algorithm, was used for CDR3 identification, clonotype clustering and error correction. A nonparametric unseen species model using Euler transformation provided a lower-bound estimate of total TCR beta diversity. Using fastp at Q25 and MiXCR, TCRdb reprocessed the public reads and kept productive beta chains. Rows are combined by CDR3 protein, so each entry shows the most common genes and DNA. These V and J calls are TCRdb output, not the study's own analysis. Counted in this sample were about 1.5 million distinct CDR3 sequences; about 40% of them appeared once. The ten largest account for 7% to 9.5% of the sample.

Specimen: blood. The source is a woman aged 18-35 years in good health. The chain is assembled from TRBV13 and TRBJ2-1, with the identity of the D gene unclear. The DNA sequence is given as TGTGCCGGCCCCGCTAGATTTCCGCACAATGAGCAGTTCTTC. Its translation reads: CAGPARFPHNEQFF. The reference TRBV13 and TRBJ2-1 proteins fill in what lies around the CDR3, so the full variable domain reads AAGVIQSPRHLIKEKRETATLKCYPIPRHDTVYWYQQGPGQDPQFLISFYEKMQSDKGSIPDRFSAQQFSDYHSELNMSSLELGDSALYFCAGPARFPHNEQFFGPGTRLTVL.